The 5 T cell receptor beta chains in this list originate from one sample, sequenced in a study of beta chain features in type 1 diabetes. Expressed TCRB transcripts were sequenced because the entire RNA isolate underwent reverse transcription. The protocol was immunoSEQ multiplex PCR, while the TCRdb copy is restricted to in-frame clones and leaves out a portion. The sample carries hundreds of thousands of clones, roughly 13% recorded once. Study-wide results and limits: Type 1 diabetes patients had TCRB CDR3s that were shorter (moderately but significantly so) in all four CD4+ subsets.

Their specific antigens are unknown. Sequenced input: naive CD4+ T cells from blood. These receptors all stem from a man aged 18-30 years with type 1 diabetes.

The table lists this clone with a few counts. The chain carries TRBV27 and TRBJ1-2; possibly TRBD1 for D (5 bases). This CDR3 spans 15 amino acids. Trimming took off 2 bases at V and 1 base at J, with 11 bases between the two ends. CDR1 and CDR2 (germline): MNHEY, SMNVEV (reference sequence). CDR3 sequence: CASSLGHPSNYGYTF. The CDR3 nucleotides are TGTGCCAGCAGTTTAGGACACCCGAGTAACTATGGCTACACCTTC.

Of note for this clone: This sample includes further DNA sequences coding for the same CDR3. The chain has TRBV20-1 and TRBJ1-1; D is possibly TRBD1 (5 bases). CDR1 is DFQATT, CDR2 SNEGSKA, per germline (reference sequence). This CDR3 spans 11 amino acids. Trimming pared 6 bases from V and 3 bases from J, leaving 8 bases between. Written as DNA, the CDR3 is TGCAGTGCCGCGGGGGACACTGAAGCTTTCTTT. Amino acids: CSAAGDTEAFF.

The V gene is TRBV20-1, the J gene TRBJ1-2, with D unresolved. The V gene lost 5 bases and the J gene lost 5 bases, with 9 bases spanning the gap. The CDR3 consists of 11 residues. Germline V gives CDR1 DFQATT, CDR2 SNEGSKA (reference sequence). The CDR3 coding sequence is TGCAGTGCTGAGGAGTTATATGGCTACACCTTC. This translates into CSAEELYGYTF.

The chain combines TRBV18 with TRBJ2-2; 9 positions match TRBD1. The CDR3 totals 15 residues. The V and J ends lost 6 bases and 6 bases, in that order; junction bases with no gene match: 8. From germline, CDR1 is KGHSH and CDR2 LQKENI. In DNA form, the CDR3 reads TGTGCCAGCTCGCCCCGGGACAGGGACGCCGGGGAGCTGTTTTTT. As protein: CASSPRDRDAGELFF.

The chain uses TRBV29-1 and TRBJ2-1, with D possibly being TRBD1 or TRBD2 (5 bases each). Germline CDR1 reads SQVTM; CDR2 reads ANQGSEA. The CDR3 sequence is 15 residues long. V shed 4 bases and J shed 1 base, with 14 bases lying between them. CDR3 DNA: TGCAGCGTTGGAGGGACGGACCTTTCCTACAATGAGCAGTTCTTC. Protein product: CSVGGTDLSYNEQFF.